A selection of T cell receptor beta chains follows, all from one sample in a study of human thymus T cells. TCRdb's copy holds only in-frame clones and misses some; the assay was immunoSEQ multiplex PCR. The table records some 120,000 clones, around 95% of them present only once. Sequences were obtained from thymus tissue. The receptor source for this set is a boy younger than two with a congenital heart defect but otherwise immunologically healthy. CDR3s include the opening cysteine and the closing phenylalanine or tryptophan. A D gene is named only where the DNA matches it firmly. Some rows have no size entry. The others give once, few or many, or a class for an expanded clone.

TRBD2	TRBJ2-5	TRBV7-2	15	.	CASSLGSSGGETQYF	TGTGCCAGCAGCTTAGGTTCTAGCGGGGGTGAGACCCAGTACTTC
.	TRBJ1-5	TRBV28	15	.	CASRPLGESNQPQHF	TGTGCCAGCAGACCGCTGGGTGAGTCTAATCAGCCCCAGCATTTT
TRBD1	TRBJ2-3	TRBV5-1	19	.	CASSPPLAGTGVGTDTQYF	TGCGCCAGCAGCCCCCCCCTCGCCGGGACAGGGGTGGGCACAGATACGCAGTATTTT
.	TRBJ1-2	TRBV5-1	17	.	CASSPPGGGSEVYGYTF	TGCGCCAGCAGTCCCCCGGGCGGGGGAAGTGAAGTCTATGGCTACACCTTC
.	TRBJ2-3	TRBV7-2	15	.	CASSLWSRSTDTQYF	TGTGCCAGCAGCTTATGGTCGAGGAGTACAGATACGCAGTATTTT
.	TRBJ1-2	TRBV6-5	14	.	CASSYSRVNYGYTF	TGTGCCAGCAGTTACTCGAGGGTAAACTATGGCTACACCTTC
.	TRBJ2-2	TRBV6-5	12	.	CASARGTGELFF	TGTGCCAGCGCACGGGGCACCGGGGAGCTGTTTTTT
.	TRBJ1-1	TRBV7-3	13	.	CASSLSLGTEAFF	TGTGCCAGCAGCTTATCCCTTGGGACTGAAGCTTTCTTT
.	TRBJ1-2	TRBV7-8	14	few	CASSPPRGRYGYTF	TGTGCCAGCAGCCCCCCACGGGGCCGTTATGGCTACACCTTC
.	TRBJ1-1	TRBV10-3	14	once	CAISDRVANTEAFF	TGTGCCATCAGTGACAGGGTCGCGAACACTGAAGCTTTCTTT
TRBD1	TRBJ1-2	TRBV4-3	17	.	CASSQDIRDRGSEGYTF	TGCGCCAGCAGCCAAGATATTAGGGACAGGGGTAGTGAAGGCTACACCTTC
TRBD1	TRBJ1-5	TRBV5-8	16	.	CASSPTGDHSNQPQHF	TGTGCCAGCAGCCCGACAGGGGATCATAGCAATCAGCCCCAGCATTTT
TRBD1	TRBJ2-1	TRBV5-1	14	.	CASSLRDRHNEQFF	TGCGCCAGCAGCTTGCGGGACAGACACAATGAGCAGTTCTTC
TRBD1	TRBJ2-3	TRBV19	15	.	CASSRKQGATDTQYF	TGTGCCAGTAGTAGAAAACAGGGGGCCACAGATACGCAGTATTTT
.	TRBJ1-5	TRBV15	15	.	CATSIGEGSNQPQHF	TGTGCCACCAGCATAGGGGAAGGTAGCAATCAGCCCCAGCATTTT
TRBD2	TRBJ2-7	TRBV5-4	14	.	CASSLARGRDEQYF	TGTGCCAGCAGCTTGGCCCGTGGGAGGGACGAGCAGTACTTC
.	TRBJ1-1	TRBV5-5	19	.	CASSITVHPDTGWKTEAFF	TGTGCCAGCAGTATAACCGTACATCCCGATACAGGGTGGAAGACTGAAGCTTTCTTT
.	TRBJ2-7	TRBV5-6	15	.	CASSFRDRLTYEQYF	TGTGCCAGCAGCTTCCGAGACAGGTTAACCTACGAGCAGTACTTC
.	TRBJ2-2	TRBV12-5	16	.	CASGLYQGGNTGELFF	TGTGCTAGTGGTTTGTACCAGGGGGGCAACACCGGGGAGCTGTTTTTT
.	TRBJ2-5	TRBV5-4	14	.	CASSLEPPQETQYF	TGTGCCAGCAGCTTGGAACCACCCCAGGAGACCCAGTACTTC
TRBD1	TRBJ1-4	TRBV6-6	16	.	CASSPTGDPTNEKLFF	TGTGCCAGCAGTCCCACAGGGGATCCAACTAATGAAAAACTGTTTTTT
TRBD1	TRBJ2-5	TRBV10-2	14	.	CASSARGSQETQYF	TGCGCCAGCAGTGCCAGGGGGTCACAAGAGACCCAGTACTTC
.	TRBJ1-2	TRBV10-3	13	.	CAISGRTPSGYTF	TGTGCCATCAGCGGTCGGACACCCTCCGGCTACACCTTC
TRBD1	TRBJ2-5	TRBV10-2	16	.	CASSESEGAKRETQYF	TGCGCCAGCAGTGAGTCTGAGGGGGCCAAGCGGGAGACCCAGTACTTC
.	TRBJ2-1	TRBV5-1	13	.	CASSWIGDNEQFF	TGCGCCAGCAGCTGGATAGGAGACAATGAGCAGTTCTTC
TRBD2	TRBJ2-1	TRBV5-1	18	.	CASSSFQTSGGAENEQFF	TGCGCCAGCAGCTCCTTTCAAACTAGCGGGGGGGCCGAAAATGAGCAGTTCTTC
.	TRBJ2-3	TRBV6-1	12	once	CASSLYTDTQYF	TGTGCCAGCAGCTTATATACAGATACGCAGTATTTT
TRBD2	TRBJ2-3	TRBV18	19	.	CASSPRGSGGMKSTDTQYF	TGTGCCAGCTCACCCCGAGGTAGCGGGGGGATGAAAAGCACAGATACGCAGTATTTT
TRBD1	TRBJ2-1	TRBV4-3	16	.	CASSQSWDRGYNEQFF	TGCGCCAGCAGCCAAAGTTGGGACAGAGGCTACAATGAGCAGTTCTTC
TRBD1	TRBJ2-3	TRBV7-2	16	.	CASSLLRTGEGDTQYF	TGTGCCAGCAGCTTGTTGAGGACAGGGGAGGGAGATACGCAGTATTTT
TRBD2	TRBJ2-5	TRBV28	15	.	CASNDSGGAGETQYF	TGTGCCAGCAACGATAGCGGGGGGGCCGGGGAGACCCAGTACTTC
.	TRBJ2-4	TRBV10-1	16	once	CASSESGREAKNIQYF	TGCGCCAGCAGTGAGTCCGGGCGAGAAGCCAAAAACATTCAGTACTTC
TRBD2	TRBJ2-7	TRBV27	20	.	CASSLRGRASGGARNYEQYF	TGTGCCAGCAGTTTACGGGGACGGGCTAGCGGGGGGGCCCGAAACTACGAGCAGTACTTC
TRBD2	TRBJ2-1	TRBV5-1	18	once	CASSLRGLAGGYKGEQFF	TGCGCCAGCAGCTTGCGGGGACTAGCGGGGGGCTACAAAGGAGAGCAGTTCTTC
.	TRBJ2-7	TRBV28	13	.	CASSLRGAYEQYF	TGTGCCAGCAGTTTAAGGGGGGCCTACGAGCAGTACTTC
.	TRBJ1-6	TRBV28	13	.	CASSPPGLSPLHF	TGTGCCAGCAGTCCCCCAGGGTTAAGTCCCCTCCACTTT
TRBD2	TRBJ2-7	TRBV14	16	.	CASSQRGTSGTYEQYF	TGTGCCAGCAGCCAAAGAGGGACTAGCGGTACCTACGAGCAGTACTTC
.	TRBJ1-5	TRBV4-3	17	.	CASSPRLDLQSNQPQHF	TGCGCCAGCAGCCCACGACTCGATCTTCAGAGCAATCAGCCCCAGCATTTT
TRBD1	TRBJ1-5	TRBV5-6	13	.	CASSPGGGQPQHF	TGTGCCAGCAGCCCAGGGGGGGGTCAGCCCCAGCATTTT
TRBD1	TRBJ1-2	TRBV11-2	13	.	CASSFRGGDGYTF	TGTGCCAGCAGCTTTAGAGGGGGCGACGGCTACACCTTC
TRBD2	TRBJ2-3	TRBV10-3	17	.	CAISAELAGPLTDTQYF	TGTGCCATCAGTGCAGAACTAGCGGGACCACTCACAGATACGCAGTATTTT
.	TRBJ1-4	TRBV7-9	17	.	CASSLVLGAPDPEKLFF	TGTGCCAGCAGCTTAGTTTTGGGCGCCCCGGACCCTGAAAAACTGTTTTTT
.	TRBJ2-3	TRBV9	15	few	CASSVESASKDTQYF	TGTGCCAGCAGCGTAGAGTCGGCTAGCAAAGATACGCAGTATTTT
.	TRBJ1-1	TRBV14	15	.	CASSPKGSLNTEAFF	TGTGCCAGCAGCCCAAAGGGCAGCTTGAACACTGAAGCTTTCTTT
.	TRBJ2-7	TRBV20-1	11	.	CSARRPDEQYF	TGCAGTGCTAGGCGGCCGGACGAGCAGTACTTC
TRBD2	TRBJ2-1	TRBV18	16	.	CASSRPLAGVWDEQFF	TGTGCCAGCTCACGCCCGCTAGCGGGGGTATGGGATGAGCAGTTCTTC
.	TRBJ1-6	TRBV6-1	18	.	CASSEWDGSKCFESPLHF	TGTGCCAGCAGTGAATGGGACGGCTCCAAATGCTTTGAATCACCCCTCCACTTT
.	TRBJ1-5	TRBV6-6	16	.	CASTYPKGGSNQPQHF	TGTGCCAGCACCTACCCTAAGGGGGGTAGCAATCAGCCCCAGCATTTT
.	TRBJ2-1	TRBV5-1	16	.	CASSGHPTSSYNEQFF	TGCGCCAGCAGCGGCCACCCGACAAGCTCCTACAATGAGCAGTTCTTC
.	TRBJ2-5	TRBV5-1	15	.	CASSKRTGPHETQYF	TGCGCCAGCAGCAAACGGACCGGTCCGCATGAGACCCAGTACTTC
TRBD1	TRBJ1-4	TRBV7-8	15	.	CASSQTGTGPEKLFF	TGTGCCAGCAGCCAGACCGGGACAGGGCCCGAAAAACTGTTTTTT
.	TRBJ2-7	TRBV18	10	.	CASPTDEQYF	TGTGCCTCGCCTACCGACGAGCAGTACTTC
.	TRBJ1-2	TRBV12-5	16	once	CASGLPDLDSSYGYTF	TGTGCTAGTGGTTTGCCCGACCTCGACAGCTCCTATGGCTACACCTTC
TRBD1	TRBJ2-1	TRBV19	12	once	CASSLDRGEQFF	TGTGCCAGTAGTTTAGACAGGGGAGAGCAGTTCTTC
.	TRBJ2-1	TRBV9	16	.	CASSLSGGLGYNEQFF	TGTGCCAGCAGCCTCTCCGGGGGCTTGGGCTACAATGAGCAGTTCTTC